This T cell receptor beta chain appears in the sequencing data of a study of blood T cell repertoires in COVID-19. About the research overall: There were acute and convalescent COVID-19 samples, and they came from the United States, Italy and Spain. PBMCs, B-cell-depleted T cells, or T cells were the source of the cDNA or gDNA that made up the material.

V lost 2 bases and J lost 0; bases outside the gene matches: 4. Germline-derived CDR1 and CDR2 are KGHSH and LQKENI. CDR3 length: 16 amino acids. As handled by the study authors: Reference gene primer amplification gave nucleated cell count estimates. Assay used: immunoSEQ multiplex PCR; TCRdb lists only in-frame clones, some missing. The V and J calls and the clone size are those of that table, but D and trimming were determined from the DNA. The repertoire holds 26,000 or so clones, with about 90% as singletons. The clonotype comes from a human donor in a cohort sampled during active COVID-19. This chain uses TRBV18 with TRBJ2-7; 10 positions agree with TRBD2. What was sequenced was peripheral blood. CDR3 sequence reads: CASSPSGGVSSYEQYF. For the CDR3, the DNA is TGTGCCAGCTCACCAAGCGGGGGGGTCAGCTCCTACGAGCAGTACTTC.